Only a few counts were recorded for the clone carrying this TCR beta chain. At one end, the junction sequence differs from germline, possibly due to a read error. TCR beta CDR3 region amplification was performed from RNA transcripts. A set of HTBI primers served as the primers for a first-round RT-PCR of the TCR CDR3. TCRdb processed the multiplex PCR reads anew with MiXCR; each CDR3 protein has one entry. The data contain roughly 800,000 distinct CDR3 sequences, over 35% of them singletons. The CDR3 runs 14 residues. In germline, CDR1 is SGDLS, CDR2 YYNGEE. These data come from a study of T cells in Graves' hyperthyroidism and ophthalmopathy. In patients aged 18 to 65, hyperthyroidism was newly diagnosed, with duration under 2 months. Diagnostic assessment was based on clinical symptoms, serum thyroxine and TRAb, thyroid ultrasound and orbital computed tomography.

Sequenced: blood. This receptor was taken from a man aged 18 to 30 with Graves' hyperthyroidism. V is TRBV9 and J is TRBJ2-5; 8 bases line up with TRBD1. CDR3 DNA: TGCCCACATTCGAATAGGACAGGGCAAGAGACCCAGTACTTC. It specifies CPHSNRTGQETQYF. Variable domain in full (rest from reference TRBV9 and TRBJ2-5): DSGVTQTPKHLITATGQRVTLRCSPRSGDLSVYWYQQSLDQGLQFLIQYYNGEERAKGNILERFSAQQFPDLHSELNLSSLELGDSALYFCPHSNRTGQETQYFGPGTRLLVL.